This entry features one T cell receptor (beta chain) sequence. Its matching antigen is unknown. The sample belongs to a study of CD8 T cells in ankylosing spondylitis. Study findings and constraints: In ankylosing spondylitis blood, a motif of roughly eight highly homologous TCR beta variants appeared characteristic. From matched ankylosing spondylitis synovial fluid, disease-linked clones were reportedly recovered at significantly enriched levels. Earlier authors reported some of these motif variants in reactive arthritis synovial fluid and blood. Within peripheral blood, clones linked to disease were CD8+ and relatively rare.

In TCRdb, the 5' RACE reads were re-called with MiXCR into one record per CDR3 protein. Of around 770,000 distinct CDR3 sequences listed, 12% are singletons. The CDR3 runs 14 residues. V lost 5 bases and J lost 2, with 12 bases in between. The V gene's germline CDR1 is DFQATT and CDR2 SNEGSKA (reference sequence). J is TRBJ2-2 and V is TRBV20-1, with D tentatively TRBD2 (5 bases). This receptor was identified in a male donor with ankylosing spondylitis. Input material: blood, either unsorted or a sorted T cell fraction (not recorded which). CDR3 DNA: TGCAGTGCTGGAGGCCCCTTAAACACCGGGGAGCTGTTTTTT. Its translation is CSAGGPLNTGELFF.